The 8 T cell receptor beta chains reported below all come from one sample, sequenced in a study of T-cell memory formation after mild COVID-19. MiXCR was run by TCRdb on the 5' RACE reads, yielding one entry per CDR3 protein. The top ten clones hold about 2% of a sample with about 140,000 distinct CDR3 sequences, about 19% of them seen once. Sequencing input: PBMCs or a T cell subset sorted from them (not recorded which). These receptors came from an adult woman who had mild COVID-19 (a few samples of this study predate the infection). Cell type and time point are not known.

This clonotype was seen a few times. This chain uses TRBV5-1 with TRBJ2-1; no reliable D call. The V gene's germline CDR1 is SGHRS and CDR2 YFSETQ. Trimming left V 0 bases short and J 0 bases short, with 13 bases between. The CDR3 has 17 residues. The CDR3 coding sequence is TGCGCCAGCAGCTTGGAACAGATTAGGAACTCCTACAATGAGCAGTTCTTC. Translating gives CASSLEQIRNSYNEQFF.

V gene TRBV20-1 combines with J gene TRBJ1-2, with 9 bases matching TRBD1. Germline V gives CDR1 DFQATT, CDR2 SNEGSKA (reference sequence). The CDR3 covers 14 residues. The V segment lost 4 bases and the J segment 2 bases; nucleotides outside the gene matches: 5. The CDR3 DNA reads TGCAGTGCTACAACCGGGACAGGGAACTATGGCTACACCTTC. As protein: CSATTGTGNYGYTF.

V gene TRBV6-2 or TRBV6-3 combines with J gene TRBJ2-1; possible D gene TRBD2, 6 bases. The germline V and J ends were trimmed by 5 bases and 0 bases, with 14 bases remaining between them. The CDR3 has 16 residues. The germline gives CDR1 MNHEY, CDR2 SVGEGT. The CDR3 loop reads CASSAPWGVSYNEQFF. The CDR3 DNA sequence: TGTGCCAGCAGTGCCCCCTGGGGGGTCTCCTACAATGAGCAGTTCTTC.

Only a few counts were recorded for this clonotype. The chain's CDR3 is CASRSGEGWETQYF. The CDR3, as DNA: TGTGCCAGCAGGTCGGGAGAAGGTTGGGAGACCCAGTACTTC. This chain links TRBV7-2 with TRBJ2-5, with D perhaps TRBD2 (6 bases). This CDR3 is built from 14 residues. Per the germline V gene, CDR1 is SGHTA and CDR2 is FQGNSA. V was clipped by 6 bases and J by 5 bases, with 16 bases between them.

There are many counts of this clonotype. This sequence joins TRBV12-3 or TRBV12-4 and TRBJ2-2, with 7 bases that match TRBD1. The junction had 6 bases not matched to a gene; V was cut back by 5 bases and J by 0 bases. The CDR3 runs 16 residues. The CDR3 protein is CASSPWDRSNTGELFF. The CDR3 nucleotides read TGTGCCAGCAGTCCCTGGGACAGATCGAACACCGGGGAGCTGTTTTTT.

This clonotype was seen a handful of times. The rearrangement joins TRBV5-1 to TRBJ2-1, with D possibly matching TRBD2 (6 bases). The CDR3 totals 17 residues. CDR1 and CDR2 (germline): SGHRS, YFSETQ. Trimming pared 2 bases from V and 8 bases from J, leaving 23 bases between. This CDR3 reads CASSLGPGGAGSDEQFF. The CDR3 nucleotides read TGCGCCAGCAGCTTAGGCCCCGGGGGAGCGGGCAGCGATGAGCAGTTCTTC.

This clonotype was detected a few times. The rearrangement links TRBV19 to TRBJ2-7; perhaps TRBD1 as D (7 bases). Trimming cost V 5 bases and J 1 base, with 12 bases left between them. The CDR3 has 14 residues. Germline CDR1 reads LNHDA; CDR2 reads SQIVND (reference sequence). For the CDR3, the DNA is TGTGCCAGTAGTCGACCAGGGGGGTCCTACGAGCAGTACTTC. It codes for CASSRPGGSYEQYF. The full variable domain, completed using reference TRBV19 and TRBJ2-7, is DGGITQSPKYLFRKEGQNVTLSCEQNLNHDAMYWYRQDPGQGLRLIYYSQIVNDFQKGDIAEGYSVSREKKESFPLTVTSAQKNPTAFYLCASSRPGGSYEQYFGPGTRLTVT.

This clonotype has a handful of counts. V usage is TRBV5-1 and J usage is TRBJ1-6, with D perhaps matching TRBD1 (6 bases). The CDR3 is made up of 15 amino acids. Deletions cut 4 bases from V and 7 bases from J, with 15 bases between. Germline V gene data show CDR1 as SGHRS and CDR2 as YFSETQ. CDR3 sequence: CASSAETGQNSPLHF. CDR3 nucleotide sequence: TGCGCCAGCAGCGCGGAGACAGGACAGAATTCACCCCTCCACTTT.